What follows is one T cell receptor (beta chain) and its context. The source of the sample is a study of blood T cell repertoires in COVID-19. Clones were sequenced by immunoSEQ multiplex PCR, and TCRdb holds only the in-frame ones, with some missing. This table holds 30,000 to 40,000 clones, about 88% found once. In germline, CDR1 is LNHDA, CDR2 SQIVND (reference sequence). The CDR3 covers 19 residues. V lost 4 bases, J lost 0 bases, and 21 bases lay in between. The sequence derives from a human donor in a cohort sampled during active COVID-19. The sequenced sample consisted of peripheral blood. This rearrangement joins TRBV19 to TRBJ1-4, with D unclear. The CDR3 DNA follows: TGTGCCAGTAGTAAGTCTCGGTCAGCGATCACTGCAACTAATGAAAAACTGTTTTTT. It is translated as CASSKSRSAITATNEKLFF.